These 16 T cell receptor beta chains came from one sample sequenced in a study of identical twins. TCRdb re-analysed the 5' RACE reads in MiXCR, keeping a single row per CDR3 protein. Altogether 1.5 million to 2 million distinct CDR3 sequences are present, about 32% being singletons, with the ten largest covering approximately 0.25%. The sequenced sample was cord blood. These receptors were taken from a newborn girl in good health.

The chain combines TRBV6-1 with TRBJ2-6; D is ambiguous. V was pared by 8 bases and J by 0 bases, with 11 bases between. CDR1 and CDR2 from the germline V gene are MNHNS and SASEGT. This CDR3 is 15 amino acids long. In DNA form, the CDR3 reads TGTGCCAGCCGAGATTCCCCCTCTGGGGCCAACGTCCTGACTTTC. Its protein product is CASRDSPSGANVLTF.

The genes are TRBV18 and TRBJ1-2; 8 bases align to TRBD1. The CDR3 totals 12 residues. Looked up from germline, CDR1 is KGHSH and CDR2 is LQKENI. Trimming removed 0 bases from V and 10 bases from J; junction bases left unmatched: 1. The CDR3 sequence: CASSPPDRVYTF. The CDR3, as DNA: TGTGCCAGCTCACCACCGGACAGGGTCTACACCTTC.

A few counts support this clonotype. The chain carries TRBV20-1 and TRBJ2-7; TRBD1 agrees at 9 bases. Looked up from germline, CDR1 is DFQATT and CDR2 is SNEGSKA (reference sequence). After removal of 6 bases from V and 6 bases from J, the junction contained 9 bases not matched to a gene. This CDR3 has 13 amino acids. For the CDR3, the DNA is TGCAGTGCCCCCCACAGGGGGCTAGGCGAGCAGTACTTC. Translating it yields CSAPHRGLGEQYF.

The chain couples TRBV20-1 to TRBJ2-1, with 12 positions matching TRBD2. The tail of the sequence fits TRBJ2-7 better, so the J call may be wrong. Per the germline V gene, CDR1 is DFQATT and CDR2 is SNEGSKA (reference sequence). The CDR3 has 16 amino acids. In nucleotides, the CDR3 is TGCAGTGCTAGGGGACTAGCGGGCCGCTCCTACAATGAGCAGTACTTC. Translated, it gives CSARGLAGRSYNEQYF.

This clonotype has more than one count but fewer than ten. The chain recombines TRBV12-3 or TRBV12-4 with TRBJ2-1; 7 bases align to TRBD2. CDR3 size: 13 residues. J lost 5 bases, V lost 6 bases, and 4 bases had no gene match. As DNA, the CDR3 is TGTGCCAGCAGACTAGCGTATAACAATGAGCAGTTCTTC. Encoded protein: CASRLAYNNEQFF.

This clonotype has more than one count but fewer than ten. V usage is TRBV28 and J usage is TRBJ2-7; D is undetermined. The CDR3 contains 13 residues. The germline V and J ends were trimmed by 6 bases and 6 bases, with 15 bases remaining between them. CDR1 and CDR2 (germline): MDHEN, SYDVKM. CDR3 sequence reads: CASSFTLALEQYF. The CDR3 DNA reads as TGTGCCAGCAGCTTCACGTTGGCTCTCGAGCAGTACTTC.

This clonotype was detected only a few times. The chain has TRBV28 and TRBJ2-1; 8 positions agree with TRBD2. Germline CDR1 is MDHEN and CDR2 is SYDVKM. The CDR3 contains 16 residues. V trimming: 5 bases; J trimming: 4 bases; junction bases outside the gene matches: 10. This CDR3 reads CASSPSFSGRYNEQFF. CDR3 coding DNA: TGTGCCAGCAGTCCCTCCTTCAGCGGGAGATACAATGAGCAGTTCTTC.

This clonotype has only a few counts. The chain combines TRBV20-1 with TRBJ2-5, with 7 bases aligning to TRBD2. This CDR3 has 13 residues. The V segment lost 6 bases and the J segment 2 bases; nucleotides outside the gene matches: 6. Germline CDR1 DFQATT, CDR2 SNEGSKA (reference sequence). CDR3 sequence (DNA): TGCAGTGCGGAACCTAGCGGACAAGAGACCCAGTACTTC. It codes for CSAEPSGQETQYF.

The rearrangement links TRBV4-2 to TRBJ1-3, with no clear D. The CDR3 consists of 16 residues. V lost 0 bases, J lost 3 bases, and 12 bases lay in between. Germline V gene sequence: CDR1 LGHNA, CDR2 YNFKEQ. As DNA, the CDR3 is TGTGCCAGCAGCCAAGAGGCCGCAGGAGTTGGAAACACCATATATTTT. Its protein product is CASSQEAAGVGNTIYF.

V is TRBV14 and J is TRBJ2-5; D perhaps matches TRBD2 (5 bases). V lost 4 bases and J 0 bases, leaving 12 bases between the germline ends. Germline values: CDR1 SGHDN, CDR2 FVKESK. The CDR3 loop spans 15 amino acids. In DNA form, the CDR3 reads TGTGCCAGCAGCCGTACGACTATGTACCAAGAGACCCAGTACTTC. Protein sequence: CASSRTTMYQETQYF.

This clonotype was picked up a small number of times. The gene calls are TRBV4-2 and TRBJ2-1; 7 nucleotides line up with TRBD2. The germline gives CDR1 LGHNA, CDR2 YNFKEQ. This CDR3 has 16 amino acids. V was pared by 2 bases and J by 10 bases, with 14 bases of the junction left unmatched. The CDR3, as DNA: TGTGCCAGCAGCCAACAGCCGGGACTAATATTTAACGAGCAGTTCTTC. It codes for CASSQQPGLIFNEQFF.

The V and J genes are TRBV18 and TRBJ2-1; tentative D call: TRBD2 (6 bases). The CDR3 consists of 17 residues. Germline CDR1 and CDR2: KGHSH and LQKENI. V lost 0 bases to trimming and J lost 8 bases, with 20 bases between them. CDR3 bases: TGTGCCAGCTCACCACCGCCTGTAAAACTAGCTACCGATGAGCAGTTCTTC. Its translation: CASSPPPVKLATDEQFF.

The CDR3 loop is CASTRSPLMNTEAFF. The CDR3 nucleotides are TGTGCCAGCACCCGAAGCCCCCTCATGAACACTGAAGCTTTCTTT. V and J are TRBV2 and TRBJ1-1; no reliable D call. CDR1 is SNHLY, CDR2 FYNNEI, per germline. V dropped 7 bases and J dropped 0 bases, with 15 bases sitting between them. This CDR3 has 15 amino acids.

The chain recombines TRBV7-9 with TRBJ2-7, with TRBD1 matching over 9 bases. CDR1 SEHNR and CDR2 FQNEAQ come from the germline V gene (reference sequence). There are 14 residues in the CDR3. The V gene end was trimmed by 5 bases and the J gene end by 5 bases; junction bases not matched to a gene: 7. The CDR3 reads CASSPGTGKDEQYF. The CDR3 region has the DNA TGTGCCAGCAGCCCCGGGACAGGGAAAGACGAGCAGTACTTC.

As concerns this clonotype: One end of the junction fails to match germline, which may point to a read error. The chain combines TRBV12-3 or TRBV12-4 with TRBJ2-3; 8 bases match TRBD1. This CDR3 has 18 residues. The CDR3 coding sequence is TGTGCCAGCACCCGACAGGGGAGAGGGATTAGGCCCACAGATGCGCAGTATTTT. Residues: CASTRQGRGIRPTDAQYF.

The chain links TRBV12-3 or TRBV12-4 to TRBJ2-5, with D possibly TRBD1 on 6 matching bases. The CDR3 has 18 residues. The ends were cut back, 6 bases at V and 0 bases at J, with 23 bases in the middle. CDR3 DNA sequence: TGTGCCAGCAGACCCCGACAGGACCCACCCTTAAACCAAGAGACCCAGTACTTC. It specifies CASRPRQDPPLNQETQYF.